These 14 T cell receptor beta chains came from one sample sequenced in a study of T cells in Graves' hyperthyroidism and ophthalmopathy. Regions amplified from RNA transcripts were the TCR beta CDR3 regions. When the TCR CDR3 underwent first-round RT-PCR, the HTBI primer set was used. TCRdb processed the multiplex PCR reads anew with MiXCR; each CDR3 protein has one entry. The sample holds hundreds of thousands of distinct CDR3 sequences; approximately 14% are singletons and the top ten take about 12%. What was sequenced was blood. These receptors originate from a man aged 18 to 29 with Graves' ophthalmopathy.

The chain links TRBV7-2 to TRBJ2-3; D remains ambiguous. Germline V gene sequence: CDR1 SGHTA, CDR2 FQGNSA. V lost 9 bases and J lost 5, with 6 bases in between. The CDR3 runs to 10 residues. The CDR3 here is CASSEDTQYF. The CDR3 nucleotides read TGTGCCAGTTCTGAAGATACGCAGTATTTT.

This clonotype has ten or more counts. The V call is TRBV7-2, the J call TRBJ1-5; D gene ambiguous. The CDR3 extends over 15 amino acids. Trimming took 5 bases from V and 6 from J, leaving 17 bases between them. From germline, CDR1 is SGHTA and CDR2 FQGNSA. The CDR3 region is CASSNDDLGTQPQHF. The CDR3 DNA sequence: TGTGCCAGCAGCAACGATGACCTAGGTACTCAGCCCCAGCATTTT.

The chain carries TRBV6-5 and TRBJ1-5; TRBD1 is a possible D gene (5 bases). CDR3 length: 14 amino acids. CDR1 and CDR2 (germline): MNHEY, SVGAGI. Trimming left V 2 bases short and J 7 bases short, with 12 bases between. Written as DNA, the CDR3 is TGTGCCAGCAGTTACACGGACAAGGCCCAGCCCCAGCATTTT. Encoded protein: CASSYTDKAQPQHF.

This clonotype appeared many times. The chain uses TRBV27 and TRBJ2-2; D unresolved. CDR1 is MNHEY, CDR2 SMNVEV, per germline (reference sequence). The CDR3 runs 14 residues. The germline V and J ends were trimmed by 4 bases and 3 bases, with 9 bases remaining between them. The CDR3, as DNA: TGTGCCAGCAGTTCTCTCTTGGACACCGGGGAGCTGTTTTTT. Its translation: CASSSLLDTGELFF.

This chain joins TRBV29-1 and TRBJ1-2, with a weak D call TRBD1 (5 bases). Trimming shortened V by 4 bases and J by 6 bases, and 12 bases separated the two germline ends. Germline CDR1 and CDR2: SQVTM and ANQGSEA. The CDR3 is 12 residues long. CDR3 sequence (DNA): TGCAGCGTTGTGGGGGGGGAACATGGCTACACCTTC. Amino acid sequence: CSVVGGEHGYTF.

The table lists this clonotype with a few counts. The CDR3 loop is CATSRDSDGISNQPQHF. The CDR3, as DNA: TGTGCCACCAGCAGAGATTCCGACGGGATTAGCAATCAGCCCCAGCATTTT. The rearrangement links TRBV15 to TRBJ1-5, with D unclear. The V gene's germline CDR1 is LNHNV and CDR2 YYDKDF (reference sequence). Trimming removed 0 bases at V and 0 bases at J, with 12 bases between. The CDR3 spans 17 residues.

The genes are TRBV12-3 or TRBV12-4 and TRBJ1-6; D perhaps matches TRBD1 (6 bases). Trimming shortened V by 6 bases and J by 0 bases, and 15 bases separated the two germline ends. The CDR3 extends over 17 amino acids. The CDR3 here is CASRQRGGSSYNSPLHF. The CDR3 DNA follows: TGTGCCAGCAGACAAAGGGGGGGGAGCTCCTATAATTCACCCCTCCACTTT.

This clonotype has only a few counts. The chain links TRBV12-5 to TRBJ1-5; tentatively, D is TRBD1 (6 bases). The V end lost 6 bases, the J end lost 0 bases, and 12 bases lay between the germline ends. Germline CDR1 reads LGHNT; CDR2 reads FRNRAP. This CDR3 contains 15 residues. CDR3 in amino acids: CASGTTGDSNQPQHF. For the CDR3, the DNA is TGTGCTAGTGGCACGACAGGCGATAGCAATCAGCCCCAGCATTTT.

This clonotype came up many times. V usage is TRBV5-1 and J usage is TRBJ2-3; D may be TRBD1 (6 bases). This CDR3 has 14 residues. V was shortened by 8 bases and J by 0 bases, with 13 bases between the two germline ends. The V gene's germline CDR1 is SGHRS and CDR2 YFSETQ. The DNA of the CDR3 is TGCGCCAGTAAACAGGGCCCTAGCACAGATACGCAGTATTTT. Its protein is CASKQGPSTDTQYF.

The sample holds many counts of this clonotype. The chain has TRBV12-3 or TRBV12-4 and TRBJ2-1; 8 bases match TRBD2. The CDR3 contains 15 residues. V lost 7 bases and J lost 8; bases outside the gene matches: 13. CDR3 region: CASTVYRGGRDEQFF. The CDR3 DNA sequence: TGTGCCAGCACCGTCTATCGGGGGGGCAGGGATGAGCAGTTCTTC.

This clonotype was recorded at least ten times. The chain employs TRBV2 and TRBJ2-3, with a possible D match to TRBD1 (6 bases). Germline values: CDR1 SNHLY, CDR2 FYNNEI. V dropped 9 bases and J dropped 2 bases, with 18 bases sitting between them. CDR3 length equals 15 residues. The CDR3 DNA is TGTGCCAGAAAGGATGTGGACAGTTACACAGATACGCAGTATTTT. This codes for CARKDVDSYTDTQYF. The complete variable domain, with remaining parts taken from reference TRBV2 and TRBJ2-3, reads EPEVTQTPSHQVTQMGQEVILRCVPISNHLYFYWYRQILGQKVEFLVSFYNNEISEKSEIFDDQFSVERPDGSNFTLKIRSTKLEDSAMYFCARKDVDSYTDTQYFGPGTRLTVL.

The sample holds many counts of this clonotype. V gene TRBV12-3 or TRBV12-4 combines with J gene TRBJ2-2; D ambiguous. The ends were cut back, 4 bases at V and 1 base at J, with 4 bases in the middle. CDR3 length: 13 amino acids. The CDR3 DNA reads as TGTGCCAGCAGTTGGTTGAACACCGGGGAGCTGTTTTTT. This sequence encodes CASSWLNTGELFF.

V usage is TRBV12-3 or TRBV12-4 and J usage is TRBJ2-2; D possibly matches TRBD1 or TRBD2 (5 bases each). This CDR3 comprises 16 residues. Trimming removed 2 bases at V and 1 base at J, with 11 bases between. CDR3 coding DNA: TGTGCCAGCAGTTTAAGGGGACGGCTGAACACCGGGGAGCTGTTTTTT. It yields the protein CASSLRGRLNTGELFF.

Concerning this clonotype: The junction departs from germline at one end; a sequencing error may be responsible. The rearrangement joins TRBV7-3 to TRBJ2-6, with TRBD2 matching 8 bases. Germline loops: CDR1 SGHTA, CDR2 FQGTGA. The CDR3 sequence is 17 residues long. The CDR3 DNA follows: TGTGCCAGCAGCTTGTACACTAGCGGCTCTGGAGCCAACGTCCTGACTTTC. It yields the protein CASSLYTSGSGANVLTF.